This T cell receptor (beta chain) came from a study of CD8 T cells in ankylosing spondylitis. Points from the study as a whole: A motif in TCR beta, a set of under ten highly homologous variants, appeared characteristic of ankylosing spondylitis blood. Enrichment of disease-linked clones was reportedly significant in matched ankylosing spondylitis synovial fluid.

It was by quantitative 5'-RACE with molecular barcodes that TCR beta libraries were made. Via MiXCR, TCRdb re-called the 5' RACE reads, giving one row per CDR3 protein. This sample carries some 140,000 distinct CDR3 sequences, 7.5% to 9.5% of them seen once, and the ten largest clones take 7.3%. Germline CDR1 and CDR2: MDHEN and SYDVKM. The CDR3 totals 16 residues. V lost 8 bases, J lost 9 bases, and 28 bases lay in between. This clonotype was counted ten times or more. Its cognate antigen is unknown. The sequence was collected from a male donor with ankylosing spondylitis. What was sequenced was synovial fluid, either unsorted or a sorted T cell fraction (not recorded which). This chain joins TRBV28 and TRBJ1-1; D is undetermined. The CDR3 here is CASQPRGLGGRQKAFF. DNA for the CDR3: TGTGCCAGCCAACCTCGAGGTTTAGGTGGCCGTCAAAAAGCTTTCTTT.